The rows below give T cell receptor beta chains drawn from one sample of a study of cytomegalovirus exposure and HLA in healthy donors. Data came from immunoSEQ multiplex PCR; TCRdb stores just in-frame clones and leaves some out. Counted here are under 200,000 clones, about 80% occurring once; the ten biggest clones make up 3.7%. The specimen was PBMCs. These receptors were taken from a young man in good health and CMV-seropositive. CDR3s include the opening cysteine and the closing phenylalanine or tryptophan. D genes are given only for firm matches. For some rows the clone size is stated as once, few or many, or as a class when expanded; others skip it.

clone_size: once
j_call: TRBJ1-1
d_call: -
v_call: TRBV9
cdr3_aa: CASSARAGVNTEAFF
cdr3_nt: TGTGCCAGCAGCGCCAGGGCAGGGGTCAACACTGAAGCTTTCTTT

clone_size: -
j_call: TRBJ2-7
d_call: TRBD1
v_call: TRBV18
cdr3_aa: CASSPPGQGSYEQYF
cdr3_nt: TGTGCCAGCTCACCACCGGGACAGGGGTCCTACGAGCAGTACTTC

clone_size: -
j_call: TRBJ1-5
d_call: TRBD1
v_call: TRBV28
cdr3_aa: CASSLTGGNQPQHF
cdr3_nt: TGTGCCAGCAGCCTGACAGGGGGCAATCAGCCCCAGCATTTT

clone_size: few
j_call: TRBJ2-7
d_call: -
v_call: TRBV6-6
cdr3_aa: CASRGGYEQYF
cdr3_nt: TGTGCCAGCAGAGGCGGTTACGAGCAGTACTTC

clone_size: -
j_call: TRBJ1-1
d_call: TRBD1
v_call: TRBV7-2
cdr3_aa: CASSLVGQESAEAFF
cdr3_nt: TGTGCCAGCAGCTTAGTGGGACAGGAGAGCGCTGAAGCTTTCTTT

clone_size: -
j_call: TRBJ2-7
d_call: TRBD1
v_call: TRBV4-1
cdr3_aa: CASSRDRGVYEQYF
cdr3_nt: TGCGCCAGCAGCCGGGACAGGGGTGTCTACGAGCAGTACTTC

clone_size: -
j_call: TRBJ2-7
d_call: TRBD1
v_call: TRBV7-6
cdr3_aa: CASSRDSPGDQYEQYF
cdr3_nt: TGTGCCAGCAGCAGGGACAGCCCGGGCGATCAATACGAGCAGTACTTC

clone_size: -
j_call: TRBJ1-1
d_call: TRBD1
v_call: TRBV6-5
cdr3_aa: CASSYLTGLDTEAFF
cdr3_nt: TGTGCCAGCAGTTACCTGACAGGGCTCGACACTGAAGCTTTCTTT

clone_size: -
j_call: TRBJ2-3
d_call: TRBD2
v_call: TRBV11-2
cdr3_aa: CASSLNSGGAVDTQYF
cdr3_nt: TGTGCCAGCAGCTTAAATAGCGGGGGGGCCGTAGATACGCAGTATTTT

clone_size: many
j_call: TRBJ1-5
d_call: -
v_call: TRBV21-1
cdr3_aa: CARPPGQAKQPQHF
cdr3_nt: TGTGCCAGACCACCGGGACAGGCCAAGCAGCCCCAGCATTTT

clone_size: few
j_call: TRBJ2-4
d_call: TRBD2
v_call: TRBV2
cdr3_aa: CASSEGLAGTRGSQYF
cdr3_nt: TGTGCCAGCAGTGAAGGACTAGCGGGGACCAGAGGTTCTCAGTACTTC

clone_size: -
j_call: TRBJ1-1
d_call: -
v_call: TRBV7-6
cdr3_aa: CASSLGQENTEAFF
cdr3_nt: TGTGCCAGCAGCTTAGGACAGGAGAACACTGAAGCTTTCTTT

clone_size: -
j_call: TRBJ2-3
d_call: TRBD2
v_call: TRBV7-9
cdr3_aa: CASSGVRGDHFTDTQYF
cdr3_nt: TGTGCCAGCAGCGGCGTCCGGGGGGACCACTTCACAGATACGCAGTATTTT

clone_size: -
j_call: TRBJ2-1
d_call: -
v_call: TRBV7-3
cdr3_aa: CASSEGQGSYNEQFF
cdr3_nt: TGTGCCAGCAGCGAAGGGCAGGGCTCCTACAATGAGCAGTTCTTC

clone_size: -
j_call: TRBJ2-3
d_call: -
v_call: TRBV6-5
cdr3_aa: CASSYSASRDTQYF
cdr3_nt: TGTGCCAGCAGTTACTCGGCTAGCCGGGATACGCAGTATTTT

clone_size: -
j_call: TRBJ1-1
d_call: TRBD1
v_call: TRBV7-6
cdr3_aa: CASSKDRTPSNTEAFF
cdr3_nt: TGTGCCAGCAGCAAGGACAGGACCCCCTCGAACACTGAAGCTTTCTTT

clone_size: -
j_call: TRBJ2-1
d_call: TRBD2
v_call: TRBV4-3
cdr3_aa: CASSFISGGHYNEQFF
cdr3_nt: TGCGCCAGCAGCTTCATTAGCGGGGGGCACTACAATGAGCAGTTCTTC

clone_size: -
j_call: TRBJ2-1
d_call: TRBD2
v_call: TRBV11-3
cdr3_aa: CASSLDLRTSKFF
cdr3_nt: TGTGCCAGCAGCTTAGATCTTAGGACTAGCAAGTTCTTC

clone_size: once
j_call: TRBJ2-7
d_call: -
v_call: TRBV6-5
cdr3_aa: CASSYGGWEQYF
cdr3_nt: TGTGCCAGCAGTTACGGGGGCTGGGAGCAGTACTTC

clone_size: -
j_call: TRBJ1-1
d_call: -
v_call: TRBV13
cdr3_aa: CASSLGGGEYTEAFF
cdr3_nt: TGTGCCAGCAGCTTAGGAGGGGGAGAGTACACTGAAGCTTTCTTT

clone_size: once
j_call: TRBJ1-4
d_call: -
v_call: TRBV5-1
cdr3_aa: CASRSDSSVKKLFF
cdr3_nt: TGCGCCAGCAGATCGGACAGCAGTGTTAAAAAACTGTTTTTT

clone_size: -
j_call: TRBJ2-7
d_call: -
v_call: TRBV30
cdr3_aa: CAWSVLPAEQYF
cdr3_nt: TGTGCCTGGAGTGTACTACCCGCCGAGCAGTACTTC